One sample yielded the 32 T cell receptor beta chains listed below, sequenced in a study of shared clonotypes between healthy human individuals. Terminally differentiated effector memory CD45RA+ cells were excluded from the naive CD8 cells, which were CD45RO-negative and positively selected for CCR7. Repertoires were generated with immunoSEQ multiplex PCR, while TCRdb's copy carries only in-frame clones and drops some. The data hold hundreds of thousands of clones, with roughly 95% observed a single time. Sequencing was done on a sample of naive CD8+ T cells sorted from blood. These receptors all come from a woman aged 30 to 39 in good health.

The rearrangement joins TRBV6-1 to TRBJ1-2; 7 nucleotides align to TRBD1. Trimming cost V 0 bases and J 5 bases; bases outside gene matches: 6. Per the germline V gene, CDR1 is MNHNS and CDR2 is SASEGT. The CDR3 contains 15 residues. CDR3 sequence (DNA): TGTGCCAGCAGTGAAGCGCCGCCCAGGGGGTATGGCTACACCTTC. The encoded protein is CASSEAPPRGYGYTF.

This chain uses TRBV28 with TRBJ1-4, with D hard to call. Germline-derived CDR1 and CDR2 are MDHEN and SYDVKM. This CDR3 contains 14 residues. V lost 6 bases, J lost 4 bases, and 12 bases lay in between. CDR3 amino acids: CASSPRQINEKLFF. DNA for the CDR3: TGTGCCAGCAGCCCCCGTCAGATTAATGAAAAACTGTTTTTT.

The chain uses TRBV4-2 and TRBJ1-2; no definite D call. This CDR3 has 13 amino acids. Germline loops: CDR1 LGHNA, CDR2 YNFKEQ. Trimming shortened V by 0 bases and J by 8 bases, and 10 bases separated the two germline ends. As DNA, the CDR3 is TGTGCCAGCAGCCAAGAATCGAATTGGGGCTACACCTTC. Translated, it gives CASSQESNWGYTF.

The chain has TRBV7-9 and TRBJ1-1; TRBD1 might be the D (6 bases). The CDR3 length is 14 residues. Trimming removed 7 bases at V and 1 base at J, with 13 bases between. Germline V gene lookup returns CDR1 SEHNR and CDR2 FQNEAQ (reference sequence). CDR3 sequence reads: CASTPVQGNTEAFF. For the CDR3, the DNA is TGTGCCAGCACTCCGGTACAGGGGAACACTGAAGCTTTCTTT.

V gene TRBV28 combines with J gene TRBJ2-6; TRBD2 matches 7 bases. With V trimmed by 3 bases and J by 3 bases, 11 bases remained unmatched. The CDR3 has 18 amino acids. The germline V gene encodes CDR1 MDHEN and CDR2 SYDVKM. CDR3 bases: TGTGCCAGCAGTTTTTATCCCGGCAGGGAGGGTGGGGCCAACGTCCTGACTTTC. It encodes CASSFYPGREGGANVLTF. Full variable domain (remainder filled in from reference TRBV28 and TRBJ2-6): DVKVTQSSRYLVKRTGEKVFLECVQDMDHENMFWYRQDPGLGLRLIYFSYDVKMKEKGDIPEGYSVSREKKERFSLILESASTNQTSMYLCASSFYPGREGGANVLTFGAGSRLTVL.

CDR3 DNA sequence: TGTGCCAGCAGTTTCGCATCACAGGTGCCTTTATACGAGCAGTACTTC. Protein: CASSFASQVPLYEQYF. This sequence joins TRBV28 and TRBJ2-7; TRBD1 might be the D (5 bases). This CDR3 is 16 amino acids long. CDR1 and CDR2 from the germline V gene are MDHEN and SYDVKM. V lost 3 bases and J 4 bases, leaving 19 bases between the germline ends.

CDR3 residues: CASSLDGNTIYF. The CDR3 DNA reads as TGTGCCAGCAGCTTAGATGGAAACACCATATATTTT. The chain links TRBV11-2 to TRBJ1-3; unclear D gene. Trimming removed 0 bases at V and 3 bases at J, with 0 bases between. The CDR3 runs to 12 residues. Looked up from germline, CDR1 is SGHAT and CDR2 is FQNNGV.

The J gene is TRBJ2-5, the V gene TRBV4-1; TRBD1 aligns across 12 bases. Germline V gene sequence: CDR1 MGHRA, CDR2 YSYEKL. This CDR3 comprises 16 residues. V lost 0 bases and J lost 5; bases outside the gene matches: 4. CDR3 in DNA: TGCGCCAGCAGCCAAGAATGGGGGACAGGGGGCGAGACCCAGTACTTC. Translating it yields CASSQEWGTGGETQYF.

The rearrangement joins TRBV7-3 to TRBJ2-1; 10 nucleotides align to TRBD2. Germline trimming cut 5 bases from V and 1 base from J; bases unmatched to any gene: 5. Germline V gives CDR1 SGHTA, CDR2 FQGTGA. The CDR3 covers 16 residues. The CDR3 protein is CASSRGLAQSYNEQFF. In DNA, the CDR3 is TGTGCCAGCAGCCGGGGACTAGCGCAATCCTACAATGAGCAGTTCTTC.

This chain uses TRBV5-4 with TRBJ2-5; 9 bases align to TRBD1. The ends lost 3 bases at V and 5 bases at J; junction bases unmatched: 11. Germline V gene lookup returns CDR1 SGHNT and CDR2 YYREEE (reference sequence). The CDR3 runs to 16 residues. CDR3 loop: CASSCDPGQGDETQYF. DNA of the CDR3: TGTGCCAGCAGCTGTGACCCGGGACAGGGTGATGAGACCCAGTACTTC.

The CDR3 reads CATSGLADQETQYF. The CDR3 coding sequence is TGTGCCACCAGCGGGCTAGCAGACCAAGAGACCCAGTACTTC. The V call is TRBV15, the J call TRBJ2-5; D is possibly TRBD2 (5 bases). The germline V gene has CDR1 LNHNV and CDR2 YYDKDF (reference sequence). This CDR3 has 14 amino acids. V lost 5 bases and J lost 0, with 10 bases in between.

This clone appeared once. The chain has TRBV19 and TRBJ1-5; possibly TRBD1 for D (5 bases). The CDR3 spans 15 residues. V lost 1 base and J 7 bases, leaving 14 bases between the germline ends. In germline, CDR1 is LNHDA, CDR2 SQIVND (reference sequence). CDR3 bases: TGTGCCAGTAGTATAGTTCTCGGGGGAGCCCAGCCCCAGCATTTT. This codes for CASSIVLGGAQPQHF.

This chain joins TRBV14 and TRBJ2-3; D remains ambiguous. Trimming took 6 bases from V and 5 from J, leaving 18 bases between them. Germline V lookup: CDR1 SGHDN, CDR2 FVKESK. This CDR3 spans 15 amino acids. Here the CDR3 reads CASSKDWFSQDTQYF. CDR3 DNA: TGTGCCAGCAGTAAAGACTGGTTCAGCCAAGATACGCAGTATTTT.

This chain joins TRBV28 and TRBJ1-5; 7 bases line up with TRBD1. The V gene end was trimmed by 8 bases and the J gene end by 2 bases; junction bases not matched to a gene: 6. Germline V gene sequence: CDR1 MDHEN, CDR2 SYDVKM. The CDR3 is 14 residues long. The CDR3 region has the DNA TGTGCCAGCCCAGACAGGGCTGGCAATCAGCCCCAGCATTTT. This translates into CASPDRAGNQPQHF.

The CDR3 region has the DNA TGTGCCAGCAGTGACTTAGCGGCACAGGTTGAGCAGTTCTTC. As protein: CASSDLAAQVEQFF. The genes are TRBV6-1 and TRBJ2-1, with a possible D match to TRBD2 (6 bases). Per the germline V gene, CDR1 is MNHNS and CDR2 is SASEGT. CDR3 size: 14 residues. Trimming took off 3 bases at V and 9 bases at J, with 15 bases between the two ends.

The gene calls are TRBV11-1 and TRBJ1-1; no clear D. Germline lookup yields CDR1 SGHAT and CDR2 FQDESV (reference sequence). The ends were cut back, 5 bases at V and 8 bases at J, with 18 bases in the middle. CDR3 length equals 14 residues. The CDR3 loop reads CASSQDAEQPEAFF. The CDR3, as DNA: TGTGCCAGCAGCCAGGACGCTGAACAACCCGAAGCTTTCTTT.

The chain recombines TRBV27 with TRBJ2-5, with 8 bases that match TRBD1. TRBJ2-7 matches the DNA end more closely, so the J call is doubtful. Per germline, CDR1 MNHEY and CDR2 SMNVEV (reference sequence). The CDR3 is 15 amino acids. DNA for the CDR3: TGTGCCAGCAGTACACAGGACAGGGTGAACTACGAGCAGTACTTC. Protein: CASSTQDRVNYEQYF.

This sequence joins TRBV28 and TRBJ1-5; D may be TRBD1 (6 bases). Germline values: CDR1 MDHEN, CDR2 SYDVKM. Trimming removed 5 bases from V and 4 bases from J, with 27 bases in between. The CDR3 covers 19 residues. CDR3 sequence: CASSIDVMGDINGNQPQHF. The CDR3 nucleotides read TGTGCCAGCAGTATTGACGTGATGGGGGACATCAACGGGAATCAGCCCCAGCATTTT.

This rearrangement joins TRBV19 to TRBJ2-7; 10 nucleotides align to TRBD2. V lost 4 bases, J lost 3 bases, and 3 bases stayed unmatched. In germline, CDR1 is LNHDA, CDR2 SQIVND (reference sequence). The CDR3 extends over 14 amino acids. This CDR3 reads CASSTSGSGYEQYF. For the CDR3, the DNA is TGTGCCAGTAGTACTAGCGGGAGTGGCTACGAGCAGTACTTC.

This chain joins TRBV27 and TRBJ1-5; D is ambiguous. Trimming removed 6 bases from V and 1 base from J, with 13 bases in between. The CDR3 runs 15 residues. Looked up from germline, CDR1 is MNHEY and CDR2 is SMNVEV (reference sequence). The CDR3 reads CASRAMDLSNQPQHF. The CDR3, as DNA: TGTGCCAGCAGAGCGATGGACCTGAGCAATCAGCCCCAGCATTTT.

V usage is TRBV25-1 and J usage is TRBJ2-7; 9 bases line up with TRBD1. From germline, CDR1 is MGHDK and CDR2 SYGVNS. The CDR3 has 12 residues. The junction had 2 bases not matched to a gene; V was cut back by 8 bases and J by 3 bases. Here the CDR3 reads CASRTGDYEQYF. For the CDR3, the DNA is TGTGCCAGCCGGACAGGGGACTACGAGCAGTACTTC.

In regard to this clone: At the DNA level, this CDR3 is encoded by other sequences in the same sample as well. DNA of the CDR3: TGCAGCGTTCCGGACAGGGGCTATGGCTACACCTTC. This gives the protein CSVPDRGYGYTF. The rearrangement joins TRBV29-1 to TRBJ1-2, with TRBD1 matching 9 bases. V shed 5 bases, J shed 4 bases, and the junction held 2 bases outside the gene matches. The CDR3 consists of 12 residues. CDR1 and CDR2 from the germline V gene are SQVTM and ANQGSEA.

The chain has TRBV27 and TRBJ2-4; tentative D call: TRBD1 (6 bases). Germline assignment: CDR1 MNHEY and CDR2 SMNVEV (reference sequence). The CDR3 length is 13 residues. V lost 8 bases and J lost 12, with 20 bases in between. The CDR3 bases are TGTGCCAGCCAGGGGCAGATGGGGGACACTCAGTACTTC. This translates into CASQGQMGDTQYF.

The chain uses TRBV28 and TRBJ2-1; D is perhaps TRBD1 (5 bases). The germline V and J ends were trimmed by 5 bases and 1 base, with 12 bases remaining between them. Germline CDR1 reads MDHEN; CDR2 reads SYDVKM. The CDR3 covers 15 residues. The CDR3: CASSQGSSSYNEQFF. CDR3 coding DNA: TGTGCCAGCAGTCAGGGCTCTAGTTCCTACAATGAGCAGTTCTTC.

The chain is built from TRBV15 and TRBJ1-4; weak D call: TRBD1 (6 bases). The CDR3 has 15 amino acids. The germline V gene has CDR1 LNHNV and CDR2 YYDKDF (reference sequence). Trimming took 1 base from V and 5 from J, leaving 11 bases between them. CDR3 DNA: TGTGCCACCAGCAGAGGTGACAGGTACAATGAAAAACTGTTTTTT. Protein sequence: CATSRGDRYNEKLFF. The complete variable domain, with remaining parts taken from reference TRBV15 and TRBJ1-4, reads DAMVIQNPRYQVTQFGKPVTLSCSQTLNHNVMYWYQQKSSQAPKLLFHYYDKDFNNEADTPDNFQSRRPNTSFCFLDIRSPGLGDTAMYLCATSRGDRYNEKLFFGSGTQLSVL.

The rearrangement links TRBV30 to TRBJ1-1, with TRBD1 matching 7 bases. The length of the CDR3 is 13 residues. V gave up 0 bases and J gave up 5 bases; unmatched junction bases: 3. Germline V gene sequence: CDR1 GTSNPN, CDR2 SVGIG (reference sequence). CDR3 coding DNA: TGTGCCTGGAGTGTACAGGGGAGAACTGAAGCTTTCTTT. It specifies CAWSVQGRTEAFF.

The rearrangement links TRBV19 to TRBJ1-1, with 7 bases identical to TRBD1. This CDR3 comprises 13 residues. Germline-derived CDR1 and CDR2 are LNHDA and SQIVND (reference sequence). J was trimmed by 6 bases and V by 5 bases; bases with no gene match: 6. CDR3 in DNA: TGTGCCAGTAGTTCTTGGGGGACAGCTGAAGCTTTCTTT. This encodes CASSSWGTAEAFF.

The chain couples TRBV7-9 to TRBJ2-5, with D hard to call. Per germline, CDR1 SEHNR and CDR2 FQNEAQ (reference sequence). V was shortened by 8 bases and J by 3 bases, with 10 bases between the two germline ends. This CDR3 is built from 12 residues. The CDR3 here is CASGSWKETQYF. The CDR3 nucleotides read TGTGCCAGCGGCTCGTGGAAAGAGACCCAGTACTTC.

In this sample, this clone turned up once. The CDR3 reads CASSQEPTGALSYEQYF. The CDR3 nucleotides are TGTGCCAGCAGCCAAGAACCGACAGGCGCCTTGTCCTACGAGCAGTACTTC. This chain joins TRBV14 and TRBJ2-7, with a possible D match to TRBD1 (6 bases). Trimming pared 0 bases from V and 1 base from J, leaving 16 bases between. The V gene's germline CDR1 is SGHDN and CDR2 FVKESK. The CDR3 spans 17 residues. Supplemented by reference TRBV14 and TRBJ2-7, the full variable domain reads EAGVTQFPSHSVIEKGQTVTLRCDPISGHDNLYWYRRVMGKEIKFLLHFVKESKQDESGMPNNRFLAERTGGTYSTLKVQPAELEDSGVYFCASSQEPTGALSYEQYFGPGTRLTVT.

This clone was picked up one time. The chain combines TRBV7-9 with TRBJ2-7, with 9 bases lining up with TRBD2. This CDR3 contains 17 residues. V shed 1 base and J 0 bases; nucleotides not matched to a gene: 7. CDR1 SEHNR and CDR2 FQNEAQ come from the germline V gene (reference sequence). This CDR3 is CASSLGASGTLSYEQYF. The CDR3 nucleotides read TGTGCCAGCAGCTTAGGTGCTAGCGGGACGCTCTCCTACGAGCAGTACTTC.

V and J are TRBV6-5 and TRBJ2-3, with 7 bases fitting TRBD2. CDR1 and CDR2 (germline): MNHEY, SVGAGI. The V segment lost 2 bases and the J segment 3 bases; nucleotides outside the gene matches: 2. There are 14 residues in the CDR3. The DNA of the CDR3 is TGTGCCAGCAGTTACGGGAGGGCAACAGATACGCAGTATTTT. Translating gives CASSYGRATDTQYF.

This chain connects TRBV29-1 to TRBJ2-3; TRBD2 aligns across 11 bases. The J segment lost 3 bases and the V segment lost 4 bases, leaving 3 bases of the junction unmatched. Germline CDR1 reads SQVTM; CDR2 reads ANQGSEA. CDR3 length equals 14 residues. The CDR3 sequence: CSVGSSGRTDTQYF. Here the CDR3 DNA reads TGCAGCGTTGGGTCTAGCGGGAGGACAGATACGCAGTATTTT.